A selection of T cell receptor beta chains follows, all from one sample in a study of cytomegalovirus exposure and HLA in healthy donors. Only in-frame clones appear in the TCRdb table, and some are missing; sequencing was by immunoSEQ multiplex PCR. This sample has 150,000 to 200,000 clones, with around 77% found just once. Sequencing was carried out using PBMCs. The receptor source for this set is a woman under 40 in good health and CMV-seropositive. Both conserved end residues are part of each CDR3. The order of the fields is J gene, D gene, clone size, V gene, CDR3 DNA, CDR3 protein. The D gene is left open where the match is weak. Size values are once, few and many counts, or a class for expanded clones, and some rows have none.

>TRBJ2-1|-|-|TRBV4-3
TGCGCCAGCAGCCAAGAACAGGGCGGGTTCGGAGGAGAGCAGTTCTTC
CASSQEQGGFGGEQFF
>TRBJ2-7|TRBD2|-|TRBV2
TGTGCCAGCAGTTCCGGGACTAGCGGAACCTACGAGCAGTACTTC
CASSSGTSGTYEQYF
>TRBJ1-1|TRBD1|few|TRBV6-1
TGTGCCAGCAGCCAGACAGGGGGCACTGAAGCTTTCTTT
CASSQTGGTEAFF
>TRBJ2-1|-|-|TRBV5-1
TGCGCCAGCAGCTTGGCCAGAGCGGGCTCCTACAATGAGCAGTTCTTC
CASSLARAGSYNEQFF
>TRBJ2-3|-|few|TRBV6-6
TGTGCCAGCAGTTACGGGGCTAGCACAGATACGCAGTATTTT
CASSYGASTDTQYF
>TRBJ2-2|-|once|TRBV5-4
TGTGCCAGCAGCTTACCTTACCCTGGGAGCGCCGGGGAGCTGTTTTTT
CASSLPYPGSAGELFF
>TRBJ1-1|-|few|TRBV27
TGTGCCAGCAGTTTAACAGGGAGGGACACTGAAGCTTTCTTT
CASSLTGRDTEAFF
>TRBJ2-2|TRBD2|-|TRBV9
TGTGCCAGCAGCGTAGCTCTAGCGGGGGTGAACACCGGGGAGCTGTTTTTT
CASSVALAGVNTGELFF
>TRBJ2-7|TRBD1|few|TRBV14
TGTGCCAGCAGCCAAGATCGAGGACAGGGATTCTACGAGCAGTACTTC
CASSQDRGQGFYEQYF
>TRBJ1-1|-|-|TRBV19
TGTGCCAGTAGTTTACAGGGCACCAACACTGAAGCTTTCTTT
CASSLQGTNTEAFF
>TRBJ2-1|-|-|TRBV5-1
TGCGCCAGCAGCTTCTCAGTAGCGGAAGAGGGGGAGCAGTTCTTC
CASSFSVAEEGEQFF
>TRBJ1-1|-|-|TRBV5-1
TGCGCCAGCAGCCCGCGGTCAGGGGATGAGATCACTGAAGCTTTCTTT
CASSPRSGDEITEAFF
>TRBJ1-5|TRBD1|-|TRBV11-2
TGTGCCAGCAGCTGGACTACAGGGGAAAATCAGCCCCAGCATTTT
CASSWTTGENQPQHF
>TRBJ2-2|-|once|TRBV28
TGTGCCAGCAACCGCGGCTCGAACACCGGGGAGCTGTTTTTT
CASNRGSNTGELFF
>TRBJ1-4|-|-|TRBV30
TGTGCCTGGAGTGTACTCCCCCTCACAACTAATGAAAAACTGTTTTTT
CAWSVLPLTTNEKLFF
>TRBJ1-1|TRBD1|-|TRBV9
TGTGCCAGCAGCGTAGTTGGACAGGGTGGTGAAGCTTTCTTT
CASSVVGQGGEAFF
>TRBJ2-7|TRBD1|-|TRBV28
TGTGCCAGCAGTTCCCTAGGACAGGGTTCCTACGAGCAGTACTTC
CASSSLGQGSYEQYF
>TRBJ2-5|TRBD1|-|TRBV5-1
TGCGCCAGCAGCCGCACCGGACAGGGACAACAAGAGACCCAGTACTTC
CASSRTGQGQQETQYF
>TRBJ2-7|TRBD1|-|TRBV15
TGTGCCACCAGTACCGGGACAGGGTTTTACGAGCAGTACTTC
CATSTGTGFYEQYF
>TRBJ2-2|-|-|TRBV6-1
TGTGCCAGCACGGGTAGCCCAACAACCGGGGAGCTGTTTTTT
CASTGSPTTGELFF
>TRBJ1-2|TRBD1|-|TRBV6-5
TGTGCCAGCTCTCGAGGACAGGGTTTGGTTGGCTACACCTTC
CASSRGQGLVGYTF
>TRBJ1-1|-|-|TRBV10-3
TGTGCCATCAAAGTCATAAGAACAGACCGAGCTTTCTTT
CAIKVIRTDRAFF
>TRBJ2-2|-|-|TRBV9
TGTGCCAGCAGCGTAGGCCCTAGCGCGAACACCGGGGAGCTGTTTTTT
CASSVGPSANTGELFF
>TRBJ1-5|-|-|TRBV19
TGTGCCAGTAGTATAGATCCCCCGGGGGGAACTAATCAGCCCCAGCATTTT
CASSIDPPGGTNQPQHF
>TRBJ2-7|TRBD2|few|TRBV7-2
TGTGCCAGCGGCCCGCTAGCGGGGCGGCGATCGTCCGAGCAGTACTTC
CASGPLAGRRSSEQYF
>TRBJ2-2|TRBD2|-|TRBV4-3
TGCGCCAGCAGCCTCGGCGGGAGGGCCGCCGGGGAGCTGTTTTTT
CASSLGGRAAGELFF
>TRBJ1-2|-|-|TRBV7-9
TGTGCCAGCAGCTCGTCTACAGGGATTCATGGCTACACCTTC
CASSSSTGIHGYTF
>TRBJ1-5|-|-|TRBV5-1
TGCGCCAGCAGCTTGGAGGCAGGCGGGAATCAGCCCCAGCATTTT
CASSLEAGGNQPQHF
>TRBJ1-2|TRBD1|-|TRBV7-2
TGTGCCAGCAGCGGGACAGGGAGAAACTATGGCTACACCTTC
CASSGTGRNYGYTF
>TRBJ2-5|-|-|TRBV10-3
TGTGCCATCAGTGAGAAGTTAGCGGAGACCCAGTACTTC
CAISEKLAETQYF
>TRBJ2-5|-|once|TRBV28
TGTGCCAGCAGTAACAGAGACATCCAAGAGACCCAGTACTTC
CASSNRDIQETQYF
>TRBJ1-5|-|-|TRBV7-2
TGTGCCAGCAGCTTGGGCAGAGATCAGCCCCAGCATTTT
CASSLGRDQPQHF
>TRBJ2-2|-|once|TRBV7-9
TGTGCCAGCAGTCCCCTCAGGGGACCGAACACCGGGGAGCTGTTTTTT
CASSPLRGPNTGELFF
>TRBJ1-5|TRBD1|-|TRBV6-6
TGCGCCAGCACCGAGACAGGGGAACGCCAGCCCCAGCATTTT
CASTETGERQPQHF
>TRBJ1-2|TRBD1|few|TRBV7-2
TGTGCCAGCAGCTTAGACCTAGATCGGGACAGGTGGGGCTACACCTTC
CASSLDLDRDRWGYTF
>TRBJ1-1|TRBD1|-|TRBV6-6
TGTGCCAGCAGTCCCGACAGGGGAGAGACTGAAGCTTTCTTT
CASSPDRGETEAFF
>TRBJ1-5|-|-|TRBV30
TGTGCCTGGAGTGTAGGGAGGAATCAGCCCCAGCATTTT
CAWSVGRNQPQHF
>TRBJ1-1|-|few|TRBV9
TGTGCCAGCAGCCCACTTATGAACACTGAAGCTTTCTTT
CASSPLMNTEAFF
>TRBJ2-6|TRBD1|-|TRBV5-1
TGCGCCAGCAACGCCAGGGGGCTCGGGGCCAACGTCCTGACTTTC
CASNARGLGANVLTF
>TRBJ2-3|-|-|TRBV9
TGTGCCAGCACCAAGCAGGGATTGGTCACAGATACGCAGTATTTT
CASTKQGLVTDTQYF
>TRBJ2-3|-|-|TRBV7-6
TGTGCCAGCAGCCTCAGAGGAGCGCCCACAGATACGCAGTATTTT
CASSLRGAPTDTQYF
>TRBJ1-4|-|-|TRBV2
TGTGCCAGGTCCCGGGGGGGACGGCGTAATGAAAAACTGTTTTTT
CARSRGGRRNEKLFF
>TRBJ1-1|TRBD1|-|TRBV7-6
TGTGCCAGCAGCTTAGGGACAGGGGGACCTGAAGCTTTCTTT
CASSLGTGGPEAFF
>TRBJ2-1|-|-|TRBV7-7
TGTGCCAGCAGCCCATCCCTAAATTACAATGAGCAGTTCTTC
CASSPSLNYNEQFF
>TRBJ2-1|TRBD2|-|TRBV5-3
TGTGCCAGAAGCTCGGCCCTAGCGGGAGGAGGCGATGAGCAGTTCTTC
CARSSALAGGGDEQFF